These 5 T cell receptor beta chains originate from one sample sequenced in a study of CD8+CD57+ T cells in acquired aplastic anemia. Genomic DNA served as template for TCR beta VDJ and CDR3 profiling. Each CDR3 protein gets one entry after TCRdb re-called the reads with MiXCR. The sample holds approximately 300,000 distinct CDR3 sequences, about three fifths seen once. Individuals selected for sequencing had exhibited CD8+CD57+ cell expansion on flow cytometry. The source material was sorted CD4+, CD8+, or CD8+CD57+ T cells (not recorded which) from PBMCs. These receptors were taken from a human donor with aplastic anemia.

The chain is built from TRBV2 and TRBJ2-3; D is uncertain. Germline V gene lookup returns CDR1 SNHLY and CDR2 FYNNEI. This CDR3 is 11 amino acids long. The V gene lost 8 bases and the J gene lost 6 bases, with 9 bases spanning the gap. The CDR3 bases are TGTGCCAGCTTAATGGTCGATACGCAGTATTTT. Translating gives CASLMVDTQYF.

Details on this clonotype: A much bigger clone sits one base away, suggesting this may be a read error. A read error is likely, as this CDR3 ends without the conserved phenylalanine or tryptophan. The V and J genes are TRBV18 and TRBJ1-1; D gene unclear. CDR1 KGHSH and CDR2 LQKENI come from the germline V gene. The CDR3 is 11 residues long. V lost 3 bases and J lost 5, with 4 bases in between. CDR3: CASSPETEAFS. DNA for the CDR3: TGTGCCAGCTCACCCGAGACTGAAGCTTTCTCT.

The V and J genes are TRBV19 and TRBJ2-7, with D possibly matching TRBD1 (5 bases). With 5 bases removed from V and 0 bases from J, the gap between germline ends came to 11 bases. This CDR3 is 14 amino acids long. Germline CDR1 is LNHDA and CDR2 is SQIVND (reference sequence). The CDR3 DNA follows: TGTGCCAGTAGTTCGGACACATCCTCCTACGAGCAGTACTTC. Translated: CASSSDTSSYEQYF.

This clonotype was seen a few times. This is likely a read error, given that the CDR3 carries no conserved phenylalanine or tryptophan at its end. The limits of the CDR3 on the DNA are not certain, so only TCRdb's listed CDR3 is given. The gene calls are TRBV7-3 and TRBJ2-7; TRBD2, as called in the table, went unchecked against the DNA. CDR1 and CDR2 (germline): SGHTA, FQGTGA. The CDR3 adds up to 9 amino acids, both ends counted. CDR3: CASSSPGTS.

This clonotype was counted at least ten times. The V and J genes are TRBV9 and TRBJ2-3, with 12 bases identical to TRBD2. In germline, CDR1 is SGDLS, CDR2 YYNGEE. This CDR3 spans 15 amino acids. After removal of 4 bases from V and 7 bases from J, the junction contained 7 bases not matched to a gene. The CDR3 nucleotides read TGTGCCAGCAGCTTCACTAGCGGGGGGTCGTATACGCAGTATTTT. Protein sequence: CASSFTSGGSYTQYF. The full variable domain, completed using reference TRBV9 and TRBJ2-3, is DSGVTQTPKHLITATGQRVTLRCSPRSGDLSVYWYQQSLDQGLQFLIQYYNGEERAKGNILERFSAQQFPDLHSELNLSSLELGDSALYFCASSFTSGGSYTQYFGPGTRLTVL.